The 26 T cell receptor beta chains below all came from one sample that was sequenced in a study of CD4 T cells in relation to SARS-CoV-2 and coronaviruses. Before the COVID-19 pandemic, during about 2011-2019, CD4+ T cells were taken from unexposed donors. The cells were cultured for about ten days before CD4+ T cells were isolated. These receptors' targets are unknown. TCRdb keeps only in-frame clones here, not all; method: immunoSEQ multiplex PCR. The top ten clones hold 19% of a sample with about 21,000 clones, 78% of them seen once. The sequencing sample was made of CD4+ T cells from PBMCs, cultured in vitro. The source of these receptors is a human donor in good health.

This clone was seen only a few times. This chain connects TRBV14 to TRBJ1-6, with D possibly matching TRBD1 (5 bases). V lost 0 bases and J lost 5, with 5 bases in between. The CDR3 is 14 amino acids. Looked up from germline, CDR1 is SGHDN and CDR2 is FVKESK. DNA of the CDR3: TGTGCCAGCAGCCAAGACAGGGATAATTCACCCCTCCACTTT. Protein product: CASSQDRDNSPLHF. Full variable domain (rest looked up from reference TRBV14 and TRBJ1-6): EAGVTQFPSHSVIEKGQTVTLRCDPISGHDNLYWYRRVMGKEIKFLLHFVKESKQDESGMPNNRFLAERTGGTYSTLKVQPAELEDSGVYFCASSQDRDNSPLHFGNGTRLTVT.

The gene calls are TRBV5-5 and TRBJ1-2; possibly TRBD1 for D (5 bases). The CDR3 runs to 13 residues. In germline, CDR1 is SGHKS, CDR2 YYEKEE (reference sequence). V was shortened by 4 bases and J by 4 bases, with 11 bases between the two germline ends. CDR3: CASSPDGAYGYTF. The CDR3 nucleotides are TGTGCCAGCAGCCCGGACGGGGCCTATGGCTACACCTTC.

This chain joins TRBV30 and TRBJ1-1, with 7 bases lining up with TRBD1. Germline V lookup: CDR1 GTSNPN, CDR2 SVGIG (reference sequence). This CDR3 has 13 amino acids. V trimming: 2 bases; J trimming: 5 bases; junction bases outside the gene matches: 5. The CDR3 DNA sequence: TGTGCCTGGAGTAGACAGGGTCTGACTGAAGCTTTCTTT. It yields the protein CAWSRQGLTEAFF. The variable domain in full, with the rest retrieved from reference TRBV30 and TRBJ1-1, is SQTIHQWPATLVQPVGSPLSLECTVEGTSNPNLYWYRQAAGRGLQLLFYSVGIGQISSEVPQNLSASRPQDRQFILSSKKLLLSDSGFYLCAWSRQGLTEAFFGQGTRLTVV.

The rearrangement uses TRBV12-5 and TRBJ2-1; 7 positions match TRBD2. Losses at the gene ends were 10 bases for V and 5 bases for J; bases not matched to a gene: 11. Germline lookup yields CDR1 LGHNT and CDR2 FRNRAP. The CDR3 consists of 14 residues. CDR3 sequence reads: CATAARGGNNEQFF. The CDR3 DNA reads TGTGCTACCGCCGCCCGCGGGGGTAACAATGAGCAGTTCTTC.

On this clone: The same CDR3 is also encoded by other DNA sequences in this sample. The gene calls are TRBV2 and TRBJ1-2; possibly TRBD1 for D (5 bases). V dropped 6 bases and J dropped 5 bases, with 22 bases sitting between them. Per germline, CDR1 SNHLY and CDR2 FYNNEI. CDR3 length: 16 residues. The CDR3 reads CASSPLPRGGLYGYTF. The CDR3 nucleotides read TGTGCCAGCAGCCCGCTCCCCCGGGGCGGGTTATATGGCTACACCTTC.

This chain connects TRBV10-1 to TRBJ2-1; 12 bases line up with TRBD2. Germline CDR1 and CDR2: WNHNN and SYGVQD (reference sequence). The CDR3 runs 16 residues. V trimming: 3 bases; J trimming: 3 bases; junction bases outside the gene matches: 3. The CDR3 DNA reads as TGCGCCAGCAGTGAACTAGCGGGAGGTCTCTACAATGAGCAGTTCTTC. Its translation: CASSELAGGLYNEQFF.

The V and J genes are TRBV12-3 or TRBV12-4 and TRBJ2-4; D gene ambiguous. V was clipped by 1 base and J by 3 bases, with 1 base between them. This CDR3 has 12 residues. The DNA for the CDR3 is TGTGCCAGCAGTTTAGGCAAAAACATTCAGTACTTC. It specifies CASSLGKNIQYF.

This chain links TRBV28 with TRBJ2-3, with D unclear. This CDR3 comprises 16 residues. Germline values: CDR1 MDHEN, CDR2 SYDVKM. Trimming cost V 5 bases and J 4 bases, with 19 bases left between them. The CDR3 reads CASSTNKWLVADTQYF. As DNA, the CDR3 is TGTGCCAGCAGTACCAACAAGTGGCTTGTGGCAGATACGCAGTATTTT.

This rearrangement joins TRBV6-5 to TRBJ1-5; D call uncertain. This CDR3 contains 15 residues. Deletions cut 0 bases from V and 0 bases from J, with 6 bases between. Germline V gives CDR1 MNHEY, CDR2 SVGAGI. DNA of the CDR3: TGTGCCAGCAGTTACTCGGCGGGTAGCAATCAGCCCCAGCATTTT. This codes for CASSYSAGSNQPQHF.

This chain links TRBV13 with TRBJ2-1; D may be TRBD1 or TRBD2 (5 bases each). V was trimmed by 5 bases and J by 1 base, leaving 15 bases between them. The CDR3 totals 16 residues. Germline V gene lookup returns CDR1 PRHDT and CDR2 FYEKMQ (reference sequence). The CDR3 reads CASSPSSGTSYNEQFF. CDR3 nucleotides: TGTGCCAGCAGCCCAAGTTCGGGGACGTCCTACAATGAGCAGTTCTTC.

V is TRBV5-1 and J is TRBJ2-1; 8 bases are a match to TRBD1. CDR3 size: 16 residues. Germline V CDR1 and CDR2: SGHRS, YFSETQ. V gave up 2 bases and J gave up 9 bases; unmatched junction bases: 13. DNA for the CDR3: TGCGCCAGCAGCTTAACAGGGGGAGCGATCCTCAGTGAGCAGTTCTTC. Protein sequence: CASSLTGGAILSEQFF.

This chain joins TRBV5-1 and TRBJ2-1, with 7 bases that match TRBD2. V lost 0 bases, J lost 1 base, and 13 bases stayed unmatched. This CDR3 is 19 amino acids long. CDR1 and CDR2 (germline): SGHRS, YFSETQ. The CDR3 sequence is CASSLGVRLAPLSYNEQFF. The CDR3 DNA reads as TGCGCCAGCAGCTTGGGAGTGAGACTAGCTCCCCTATCCTACAATGAGCAGTTCTTC.

This rearrangement joins TRBV3-1 (or the pseudogene TRBV3-2) to TRBJ2-3; no firm D call. This CDR3 contains 15 residues. Germline lookup yields CDR1 LGHDT and CDR2 YNNKEL (reference sequence). Deletions cut 0 bases from V and 1 base from J, with 8 bases between. The CDR3 bases are TGTGCCAGCAGCCAAGATTTAGTGGGCACAGATACGCAGTATTTT. Its translation is CASSQDLVGTDTQYF.

This chain connects TRBV7-3 to TRBJ2-1; possible D gene TRBD2, 7 bases. V was clipped by 4 bases and J by 3 bases, with 25 bases between them. The CDR3 is 19 residues long. Germline V lookup: CDR1 SGHTA, CDR2 FQGTGA. In nucleotides, the CDR3 is TGTGCCAGCAGCTCGAGGCACGCGGGAGATAAGGGGGACTACAATGAGCAGTTCTTC. Translation gives CASSSRHAGDKGDYNEQFF.

CDR3 sequence: CASRVQGDTGELFF. CDR3 bases: TGCGCCAGCAGGGTACAGGGGGACACCGGGGAGCTGTTTTTT. The J gene is TRBJ2-2, the V gene TRBV10-2; TRBD1 agrees at 8 bases. V lost 6 bases and J lost 3; bases outside the gene matches: 3. CDR3 length equals 14 residues. Looked up from germline, CDR1 is WSHSY and CDR2 is SAAADI.

This chain uses TRBV5-5 with TRBJ1-1; unclear D gene. CDR1 and CDR2 from the germline V gene are SGHKS and YYEKEE (reference sequence). Trimming removed 1 base from V and 6 bases from J, with 25 bases in between. The CDR3 is 18 residues long. The CDR3 sequence: CASSLRDPTDGVYPEAFF. In DNA, the CDR3 is TGTGCCAGCAGCTTGAGAGATCCCACAGACGGGGTTTACCCTGAAGCTTTCTTT.

CDR3 protein: CASTPGQGDTGELFF. The CDR3 nucleotides are TGTGCCAGTACACCGGGACAGGGAGACACCGGGGAGCTGTTTTTT. This chain connects TRBV6-4 to TRBJ2-2; the match to TRBD1 covers 9 bases. The germline V gene encodes CDR1 MRHNA and CDR2 SNTAGT. The CDR3 is 15 amino acids. Trimming cost V 9 bases and J 3 bases; bases outside gene matches: 8.

The rearrangement uses TRBV2 and TRBJ1-1; the D is unclear. Trimming removed 8 bases at V and 7 bases at J, with 14 bases between. CDR1 and CDR2 (germline): SNHLY, FYNNEI. The CDR3 has 12 amino acids. The CDR3 sequence is CASGRQGVEAFF. The CDR3 region has the DNA TGTGCCAGCGGCCGCCAAGGAGTTGAAGCTTTCTTT.

This chain connects TRBV29-1 to TRBJ1-2; D is unresolved. Between the trimmed V and J ends, which lost 3 bases and 6 bases, there was a span of 11 bases. The CDR3 totals 12 residues. Germline CDR1 is SQVTM and CDR2 is ANQGSEA. The CDR3 is CSVEKGLNGYTF. Here the CDR3 DNA reads TGCAGCGTTGAGAAAGGGTTGAATGGCTACACCTTC.

This clone has more than one count but fewer than ten. This rearrangement joins TRBV6-5 to TRBJ2-7; perhaps TRBD1 as D (5 bases). CDR1 and CDR2 from the germline V gene are MNHEY and SVGAGI. The CDR3 runs to 14 residues. V was trimmed by 5 bases and J by 1 base, leaving 12 bases between them. Here the CDR3 reads CASSPLWTSYEQYF. DNA for the CDR3: TGTGCCAGCAGTCCCTTATGGACATCCTACGAGCAGTACTTC.

V and J are TRBV18 and TRBJ2-4; 8 bases align to TRBD1. With V trimmed by 6 bases and J by 0 bases, 4 bases remained unmatched. The CDR3 covers 15 residues. Germline CDR1 reads KGHSH; CDR2 reads LQKENI. The DNA of the CDR3 is TGTGCCAGCTCGCAGACAGGGGTAGCCAAAAACATTCAGTACTTC. This codes for CASSQTGVAKNIQYF.

V usage is TRBV6-4 and J usage is TRBJ2-3; 9 nucleotides agree with TRBD2. CDR1 and CDR2 (germline): MRHNA, SNTAGT. The CDR3 runs 16 residues. J lost 0 bases, V lost 3 bases, and 4 bases had no gene match. Here the CDR3 DNA reads TGTGCCAGCAGTGAGAAAGCGGGAGGAAGCACAGATACGCAGTATTTT. Translated: CASSEKAGGSTDTQYF.

This chain's CDR3 is CASSQEIRGELFF. The CDR3 DNA sequence: TGTGCCAGCTCACAGGAGATCCGCGGGGAGCTGTTTTTT. V usage is TRBV18 and J usage is TRBJ2-2, with D hard to call. The germline gives CDR1 KGHSH, CDR2 LQKENI. Between the trimmed V and J ends, which lost 4 bases and 7 bases, there was a span of 10 bases. The length of the CDR3 is 13 residues.

This clone was seen just once. The chain carries TRBV6-5 and TRBJ2-7; TRBD2 agrees at 8 bases. This CDR3 comprises 15 residues. CDR1 and CDR2 (germline): MNHEY, SVGAGI. Losses at the gene ends were 0 bases for V and 1 base for J; bases not matched to a gene: 2. The CDR3 sequence: CASSYSGTRSYEQYF. The CDR3 coding sequence is TGTGCCAGCAGTTACTCGGGGACTAGATCCTACGAGCAGTACTTC.

The chain employs TRBV10-3 and TRBJ2-1; the match to TRBD2 covers 7 bases. This CDR3 spans 19 amino acids. Germline trimming cut 0 bases from V and 3 bases from J; bases unmatched to any gene: 14. Germline V lookup: CDR1 ENHRY, CDR2 SYGVKD. CDR3 region: CAISESTASGGPIYNEQFF. CDR3 nucleotides: TGTGCCATCAGTGAGTCGACGGCTAGCGGAGGGCCTATCTACAATGAGCAGTTCTTC.

By proportion, this clone is medium-sized. This CDR3 reads CASRAASSWSYEQYF. CDR3 DNA sequence: TGTGCCAGTAGGGCGGCGTCTAGCTGGTCCTACGAGCAGTACTTC. The chain is built from TRBV6-5 and TRBJ2-7; perhaps TRBD2 as D (5 bases). This CDR3 comprises 15 residues. Germline loops: CDR1 MNHEY, CDR2 SVGAGI. Trimming stripped 9 bases from V and 1 base from J, with 19 bases between.